This record concerns one T cell receptor beta chain sequence. Its antigen is currently unknown. This record belongs to a study of T cell responses to AZD1222 COVID-19 vaccine. TCRdb's table, derived via immunoSEQ multiplex PCR, lists solely in-frame clones and lacks some. The sample holds around 84,000 clones, 75% to 90% seen once. Study findings and constraints: Repertoire samples came only from after the peak T cell response.

Germline V gene lookup returns CDR1 SGHNT and CDR2 YYREEE (reference sequence). The CDR3 consists of 14 residues. V lost 0 bases and J 5 bases, leaving 11 bases between the germline ends. The receptor was derived from an adult in good health. V usage is TRBV5-4 and J usage is TRBJ2-5, with D perhaps matching TRBD1 (5 bases). Source: peripheral blood, taken on day 0 of AZD1222 vaccination. This CDR3 reads CASSLGTLEETQYF. For the CDR3, the DNA is TGTGCCAGCAGCTTGGGGACACTTGAGGAGACCCAGTACTTC.